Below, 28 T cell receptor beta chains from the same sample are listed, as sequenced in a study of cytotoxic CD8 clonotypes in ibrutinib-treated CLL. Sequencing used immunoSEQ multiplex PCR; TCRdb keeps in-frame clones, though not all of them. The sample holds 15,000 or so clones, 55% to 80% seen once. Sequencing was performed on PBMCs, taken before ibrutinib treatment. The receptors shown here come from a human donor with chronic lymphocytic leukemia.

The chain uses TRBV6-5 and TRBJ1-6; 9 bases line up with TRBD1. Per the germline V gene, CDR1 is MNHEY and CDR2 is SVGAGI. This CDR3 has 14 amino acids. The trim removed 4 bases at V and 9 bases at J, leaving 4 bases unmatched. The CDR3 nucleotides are TGTGCCAGCAGTTGGACAGGGGCCGGTTCACCCCTCCACTTT. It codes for CASSWTGAGSPLHF.

The CDR3 reads CASSSRTGVGEQYF. CDR3 in DNA: TGCGCCAGCAGCTCGAGGACAGGCGTGGGGGAGCAGTACTTC. V and J are TRBV5-1 and TRBJ2-7; 7 bases map to TRBD1. Trimming at V came to 3 bases and at J to 7 bases, leaving 10 bases not matched to a gene. Germline-derived CDR1 and CDR2 are SGHRS and YFSETQ. The CDR3 loop spans 14 amino acids.

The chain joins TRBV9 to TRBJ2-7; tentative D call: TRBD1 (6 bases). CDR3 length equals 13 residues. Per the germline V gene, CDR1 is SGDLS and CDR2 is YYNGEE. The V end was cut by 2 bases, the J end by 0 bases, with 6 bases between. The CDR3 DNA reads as TGTGCCAGCAGCGTGGACAGCTCCTACGAGCAGTACTTC. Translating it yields CASSVDSSYEQYF.

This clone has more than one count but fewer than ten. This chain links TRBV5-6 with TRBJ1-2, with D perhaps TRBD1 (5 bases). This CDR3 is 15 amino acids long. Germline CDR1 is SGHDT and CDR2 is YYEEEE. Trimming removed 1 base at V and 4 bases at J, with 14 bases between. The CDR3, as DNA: TGTGCCAGCAGCTTGTCCGGAGGGGAGGCCTATGGCTACACCTTC. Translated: CASSLSGGEAYGYTF.

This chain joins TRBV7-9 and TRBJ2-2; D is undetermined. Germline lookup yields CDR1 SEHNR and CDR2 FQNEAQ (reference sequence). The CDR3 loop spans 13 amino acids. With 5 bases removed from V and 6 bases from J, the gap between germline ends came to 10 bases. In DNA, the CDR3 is TGTGCCAGCAGCCCTCAGGCGTCCGGGGAGCTGTTTTTT. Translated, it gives CASSPQASGELFF.

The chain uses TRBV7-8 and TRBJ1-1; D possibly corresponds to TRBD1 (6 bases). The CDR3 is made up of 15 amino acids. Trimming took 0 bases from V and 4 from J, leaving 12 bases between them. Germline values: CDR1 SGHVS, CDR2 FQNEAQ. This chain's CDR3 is CASSLAGAGSTEAFF. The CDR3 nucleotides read TGTGCCAGCAGCTTAGCGGGGGCAGGGAGCACTGAAGCTTTCTTT.

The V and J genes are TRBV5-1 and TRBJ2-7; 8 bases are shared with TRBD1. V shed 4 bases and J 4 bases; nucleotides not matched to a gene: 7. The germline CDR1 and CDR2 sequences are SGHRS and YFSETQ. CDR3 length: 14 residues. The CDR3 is CASSKGQGGYEQYF. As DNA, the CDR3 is TGCGCCAGCAGCAAAGGACAGGGCGGGTACGAGCAGTACTTC. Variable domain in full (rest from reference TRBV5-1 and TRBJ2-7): KAGVTQTPRYLIKTRGQQVTLSCSPISGHRSVSWYQQTPGQGLQFLFEYFSETQRNKGNFPGRFSGRQFSNSRSEMNVSTLELGDSALYLCASSKGQGGYEQYFGPGTRLTVT.

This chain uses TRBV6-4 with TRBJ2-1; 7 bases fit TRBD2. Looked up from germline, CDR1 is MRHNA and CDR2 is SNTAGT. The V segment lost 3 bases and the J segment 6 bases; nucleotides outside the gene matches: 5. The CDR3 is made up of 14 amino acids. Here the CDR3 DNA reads TGTGCCAGCAGTGAGAGCGGGGACCCCAATGAGCAGTTCTTC. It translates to CASSESGDPNEQFF.

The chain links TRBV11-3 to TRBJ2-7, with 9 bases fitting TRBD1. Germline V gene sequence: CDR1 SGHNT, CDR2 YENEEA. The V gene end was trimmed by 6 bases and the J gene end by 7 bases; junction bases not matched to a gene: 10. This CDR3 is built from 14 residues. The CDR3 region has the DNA TGTGCCAGCAGTCCCGGGACAGGGACGGGGGAGCAGTACTTC. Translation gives CASSPGTGTGEQYF.

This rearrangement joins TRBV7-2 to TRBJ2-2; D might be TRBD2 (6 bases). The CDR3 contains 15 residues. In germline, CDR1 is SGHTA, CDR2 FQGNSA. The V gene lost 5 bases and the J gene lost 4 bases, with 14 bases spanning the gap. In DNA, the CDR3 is TGTGCCAGCAGCCCTCATCGGGGAGGCACCGGGGAGCTGTTTTTT. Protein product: CASSPHRGGTGELFF.

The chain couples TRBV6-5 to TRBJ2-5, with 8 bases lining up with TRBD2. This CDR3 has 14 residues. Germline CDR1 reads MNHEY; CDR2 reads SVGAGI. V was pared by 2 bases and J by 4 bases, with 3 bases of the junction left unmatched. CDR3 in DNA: TGTGCCAGCAGTTACCTCGGGGGGGGAGAGACCCAGTACTTC. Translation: CASSYLGGGETQYF.

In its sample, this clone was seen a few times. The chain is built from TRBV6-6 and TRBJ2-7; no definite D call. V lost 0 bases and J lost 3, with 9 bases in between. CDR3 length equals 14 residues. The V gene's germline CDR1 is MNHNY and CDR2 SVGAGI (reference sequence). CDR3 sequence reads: CASSYSAGNYEQYF. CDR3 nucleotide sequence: TGTGCCAGCAGTTACTCTGCAGGAAACTACGAGCAGTACTTC.

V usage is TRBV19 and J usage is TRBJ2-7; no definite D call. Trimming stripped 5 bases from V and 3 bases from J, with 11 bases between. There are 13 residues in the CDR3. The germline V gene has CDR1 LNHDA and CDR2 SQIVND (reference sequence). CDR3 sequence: CASSVQILYEQYF. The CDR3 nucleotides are TGTGCCAGTAGTGTCCAGATACTCTACGAGCAGTACTTC.

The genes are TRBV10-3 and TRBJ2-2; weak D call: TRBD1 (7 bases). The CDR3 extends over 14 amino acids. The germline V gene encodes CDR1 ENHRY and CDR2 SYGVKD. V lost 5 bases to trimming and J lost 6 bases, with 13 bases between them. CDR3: CAISRGTEAGELFF. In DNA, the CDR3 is TGTGCCATCAGTCGCGGGACAGAAGCCGGGGAGCTGTTTTTT.

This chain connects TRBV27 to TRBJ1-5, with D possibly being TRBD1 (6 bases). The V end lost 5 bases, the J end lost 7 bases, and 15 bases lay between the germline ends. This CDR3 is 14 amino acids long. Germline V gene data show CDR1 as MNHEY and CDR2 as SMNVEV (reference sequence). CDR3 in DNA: TGTGCCAGCAGTCCCACAGGGAAAGGGCAGCCCCAGCATTTT. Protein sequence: CASSPTGKGQPQHF.

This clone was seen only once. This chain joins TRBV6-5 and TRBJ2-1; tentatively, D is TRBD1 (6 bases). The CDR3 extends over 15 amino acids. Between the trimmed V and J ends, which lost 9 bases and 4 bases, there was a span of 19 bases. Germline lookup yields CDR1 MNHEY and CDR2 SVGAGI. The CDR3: CASISAGTHYNEQFF. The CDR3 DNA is TGTGCCAGTATTTCTGCCGGGACACATTACAATGAGCAGTTCTTC.

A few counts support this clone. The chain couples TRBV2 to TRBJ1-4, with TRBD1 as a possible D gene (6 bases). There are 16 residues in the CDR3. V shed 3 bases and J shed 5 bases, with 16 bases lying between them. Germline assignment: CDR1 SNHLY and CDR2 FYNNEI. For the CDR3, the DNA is TGTGCCAGCAGTGAGGAAGGGGGGACGCCGAATGAAAAACTGTTTTTT. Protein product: CASSEEGGTPNEKLFF.

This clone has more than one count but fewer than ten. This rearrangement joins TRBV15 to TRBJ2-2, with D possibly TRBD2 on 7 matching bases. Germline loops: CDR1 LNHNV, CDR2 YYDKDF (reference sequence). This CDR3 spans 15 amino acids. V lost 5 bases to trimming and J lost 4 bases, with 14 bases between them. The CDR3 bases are TGTGCCACCAGCCGAGGGGGGGCTGGCACCGGGGAGCTGTTTTTT. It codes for CATSRGGAGTGELFF.

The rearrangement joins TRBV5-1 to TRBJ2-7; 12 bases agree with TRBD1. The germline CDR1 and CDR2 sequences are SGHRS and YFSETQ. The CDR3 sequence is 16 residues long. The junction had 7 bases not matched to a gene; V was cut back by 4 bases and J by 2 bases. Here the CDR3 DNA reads TGCGCCAGCAGCCCGGGACAGGGGGCGCTTACCTACGAGCAGTACTTC. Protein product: CASSPGQGALTYEQYF.

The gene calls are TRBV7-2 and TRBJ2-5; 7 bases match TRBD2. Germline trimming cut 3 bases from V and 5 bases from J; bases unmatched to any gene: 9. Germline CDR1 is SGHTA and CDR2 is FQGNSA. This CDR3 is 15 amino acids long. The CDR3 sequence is CASSLLGGGEETQYF. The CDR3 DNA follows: TGTGCCAGCAGCTTGCTGGGGGGAGGGGAGGAGACCCAGTACTTC.

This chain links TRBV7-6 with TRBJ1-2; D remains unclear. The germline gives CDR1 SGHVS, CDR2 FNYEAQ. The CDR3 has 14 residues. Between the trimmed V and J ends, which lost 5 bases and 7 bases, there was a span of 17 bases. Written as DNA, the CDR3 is TGTGCCAGCAGCCCCCTAGGACCGGGAGGTGGCTACACCTTC. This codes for CASSPLGPGGGYTF.

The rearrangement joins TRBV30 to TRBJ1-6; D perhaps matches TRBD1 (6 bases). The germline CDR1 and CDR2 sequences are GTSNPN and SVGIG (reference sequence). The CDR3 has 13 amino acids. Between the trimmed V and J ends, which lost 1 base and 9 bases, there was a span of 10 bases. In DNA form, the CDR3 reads TGTGCCTGGAGTGGACAGGCGGGTTCACCCCTCCACTTT. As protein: CAWSGQAGSPLHF.

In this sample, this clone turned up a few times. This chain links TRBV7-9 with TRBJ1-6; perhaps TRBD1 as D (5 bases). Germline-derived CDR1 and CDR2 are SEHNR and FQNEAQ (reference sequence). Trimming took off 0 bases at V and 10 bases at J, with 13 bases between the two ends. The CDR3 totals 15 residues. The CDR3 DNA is TGTGCCAGCAGCTTAGCGGCCAGGGCGGGATCACCCCTCCACTTT. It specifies CASSLAARAGSPLHF. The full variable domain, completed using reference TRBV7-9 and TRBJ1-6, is DTGVSQNPRHKITKRGQNVTFRCDPISEHNRLYWYRQTLGQGPEFLTYFQNEAQLEKSRLLSDRFSAERPKGSFSTLEIQRTEQGDSAMYLCASSLAARAGSPLHFGNGTRLTVT.

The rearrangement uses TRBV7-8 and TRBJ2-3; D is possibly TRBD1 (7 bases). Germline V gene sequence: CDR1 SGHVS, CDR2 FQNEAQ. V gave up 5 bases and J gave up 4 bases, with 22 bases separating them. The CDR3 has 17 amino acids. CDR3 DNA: TGTGCCAGCAGCACTTACAGGGGAGGCGGAGTATCAGATACGCAGTATTTT. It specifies CASSTYRGGGVSDTQYF.

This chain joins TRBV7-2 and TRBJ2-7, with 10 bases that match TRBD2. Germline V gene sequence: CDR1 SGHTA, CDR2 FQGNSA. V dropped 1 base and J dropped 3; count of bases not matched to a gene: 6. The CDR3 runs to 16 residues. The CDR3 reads CASSLGLAGELYEQYF. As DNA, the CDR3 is TGTGCCAGCAGCTTAGGGCTAGCGGGGGAGCTCTACGAGCAGTACTTC.

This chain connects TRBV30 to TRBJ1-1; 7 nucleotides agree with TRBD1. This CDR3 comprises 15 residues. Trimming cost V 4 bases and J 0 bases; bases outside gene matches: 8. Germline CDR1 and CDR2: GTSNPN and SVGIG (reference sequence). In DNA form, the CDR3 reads TGTGCCTGGAAGGGCAGGGGGTCCCTGAACACTGAAGCTTTCTTT. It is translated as CAWKGRGSLNTEAFF.

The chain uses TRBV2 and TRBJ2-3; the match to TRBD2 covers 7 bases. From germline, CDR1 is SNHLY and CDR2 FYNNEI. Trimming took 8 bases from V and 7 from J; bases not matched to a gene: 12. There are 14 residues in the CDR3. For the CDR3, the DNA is TGTGCCAGCGGAGGTGGCGGGGGAACAAATACGCAGTATTTT. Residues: CASGGGGGTNTQYF.

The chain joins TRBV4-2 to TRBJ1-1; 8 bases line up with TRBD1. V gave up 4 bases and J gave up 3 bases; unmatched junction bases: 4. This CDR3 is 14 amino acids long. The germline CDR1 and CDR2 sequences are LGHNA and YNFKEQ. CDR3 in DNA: TGTGCCAGCAGCCTGACAGGGGCCGACACTGAAGCTTTCTTT. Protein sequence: CASSLTGADTEAFF.